Listed below are T cell receptor beta chains from one sample, sequenced in a study of blood T cell repertoires in COVID-19. Clones were read by immunoSEQ multiplex PCR, and TCRdb kept only the in-frame ones, dropping some. The sample includes some 130,000 clones, roughly 86% of them seen just once. Sequencing was performed on peripheral blood. These receptors originate from a woman aged 60 to 75 with acute or convalescent COVID-19. Both conserved end residues are part of each CDR3. The D gene is left open where the match is weak. Where a row states a size, it is once, few, many or the class of an expanded clone; other rows omit it.

NA	TRBJ2-3	TRBV25-1	NA	TGTGCCAGCAGTGAAGGGGGCTTGCCGTATTTT	CASSEGGLPYF
NA	TRBJ1-5	TRBV12-3/TRBV12-4	NA	TGTGCCAGCAGTTTTAGAGAGCCCCAGCATTTT	CASSFREPQHF
NA	TRBJ1-2	TRBV6-1	NA	TGTGCCAGCAGTGAAGCAGGAGGGGAGAGGGGCTACACCTTC	CASSEAGGERGYTF
NA	TRBJ2-7	TRBV7-9	TRBD2	TGTGCCAGCAGCTCCCGGGACTACCCCTACGAGCAGTACTTC	CASSSRDYPYEQYF
NA	TRBJ1-6	TRBV19	NA	TGTGCCAGTAGTATAGACACAGGAAATTCACCCCTCCACTTT	CASSIDTGNSPLHF
NA	TRBJ2-1	TRBV15	NA	TGTGCCACACGGGGTTCCTACAATGAGCAGTTCTTC	CATRGSYNEQFF
NA	TRBJ2-3	TRBV4-1	NA	TGCGCCAGCAGCCCCGGGGAGGGGCGAGCACAGGGCATTGGTACGCAGTATTTT	CASSPGEGRAQGIGTQYF
NA	TRBJ1-1	TRBV5-1	NA	TGCGCCAGCAGCGTACAGGGAGATCCCGGTGAAGCTTTCTTT	CASSVQGDPGEAFF
NA	TRBJ2-5	TRBV9	NA	TGTGCCAGCAGCGTAGGGGCGGCAGGGGTAGATGCGACCCAGTACTTC	CASSVGAAGVDATQYF
NA	TRBJ2-1	TRBV6-5	NA	TGTGCCAGCAGGCCCGGGGGAAACAATGAGCAGTTCTTC	CASRPGGNNEQFF
NA	TRBJ1-5	TRBV9	TRBD1	TGTGCCAGCAGCGACAGGGGGCGAGGGGATCAGCCCCAGCATTTT	CASSDRGRGDQPQHF
NA	TRBJ2-3	TRBV7-8	TRBD1	TGTGCCAGCAGCTTAAGGGGGTCGGGACAGGCCACGGATACGCAGTATTTT	CASSLRGSGQATDTQYF
NA	TRBJ2-2	TRBV9	NA	TGTGCCAGCAGCGTGGAGGCTTGGACCGGGGAGCTGTTTTTT	CASSVEAWTGELFF
NA	TRBJ1-2	TRBV6-5	NA	TGTGCCAGCAGTTCGACACCAAGGGGGTTTGGCTACACCTTC	CASSSTPRGFGYTF
NA	TRBJ1-3	TRBV29-1	TRBD1	TGCAGCGTTGAATTGGGGACAGGTCGAAACACCATATATTTT	CSVELGTGRNTIYF
NA	TRBJ2-7	TRBV28	NA	TGTGCCAGCAGTCCGCGCCTTTCCAGGGGCCGGTACGAGCAGTACTTC	CASSPRLSRGRYEQYF
NA	TRBJ1-5	TRBV3-1/TRBV3-2	NA	TGTGCCAGCAGTTCCAGCCTAGTCCGCAATCAGCCCCAGCATTTT	CASSSSLVRNQPQHF
NA	TRBJ1-5	TRBV6-6	NA	TGTGCCAGCAGTCGCGGCCCTCGGGGGGTAAATCAGCCCCAGCATTTT	CASSRGPRGVNQPQHF
NA	TRBJ2-7	TRBV1	NA	TGCACCAGCAGCCCTCTGGCGCTAGTCGGCGAGCAGTACTTC	CTSSPLALVGEQYF
NA	TRBJ2-3	TRBV7-9	NA	TGTGCCAGCAGCTTAGGGCTAGCTACAGATACGCAGTATTTT	CASSLGLATDTQYF
NA	TRBJ2-5	TRBV11-2	TRBD1	TGTGCCAGCAGCCCGGGGACAGGGTCGGGAGAGACCCAGTACTTC	CASSPGTGSGETQYF
NA	TRBJ1-4	TRBV15	NA	TGTGCCACCAGCAGTGTCAAAGGGGGAGGGGAAAAACTGTTTTTT	CATSSVKGGGEKLFF
NA	TRBJ2-7	TRBV5-1	NA	TGCGCCAGCAGCTTGGAACAAACCTACGAGCAGTACTTC	CASSLEQTYEQYF
NA	TRBJ2-3	TRBV3-1/TRBV3-2	TRBD2	TGTGCCAGCAGGTGGACTAGCGGGAGAACAGATACGCAGTATTTT	CASRWTSGRTDTQYF
NA	TRBJ2-3	TRBV29-1	NA	TGCAGCGTAGATAGGGGAGGAAGCACAGATACGCAGTATTTT	CSVDRGGSTDTQYF
NA	TRBJ1-5	TRBV6-5	NA	TGTGCCAGCATACTGGACAGAAATCAGCCCCAGCATTTT	CASILDRNQPQHF
NA	TRBJ1-2	TRBV11-2	TRBD1	TGTGCCAGCAGTACAGGGGCCTACTATGGCTACACCTTC	CASSTGAYYGYTF
NA	TRBJ1-1	TRBV10-1	NA	TGCGCCAGCAGTGAGTCGAGAGGTAGCACTGAAGCTTTCTTT	CASSESRGSTEAFF
once	TRBJ1-4	TRBV2	TRBD1	TGTGCCAGCAGTGAAGCGCGGGACAGCCTCGAAAAACTGTTTTTT	CASSEARDSLEKLFF
NA	TRBJ1-2	TRBV19	NA	TGTGCCAGTAGTATGTCTCAAGGGAGCGGCTACACCTTC	CASSMSQGSGYTF
NA	TRBJ1-2	TRBV2	NA	TGTGCCAGCAGTGACAGGGATATGTATGGCTACACCTTC	CASSDRDMYGYTF
NA	TRBJ2-2	TRBV19	TRBD2	TGTGCCAGTAGTATCCCGGCGGGAGTTGACACCGGGGAGCTGTTTTTT	CASSIPAGVDTGELFF
NA	TRBJ2-6	TRBV3-1/TRBV3-2	TRBD1	TGTGCCAGCAGTCGCCTCAGGGGGCTCGGGGCCAACGTCCTGACTTTC	CASSRLRGLGANVLTF
NA	TRBJ1-2	TRBV5-6	NA	TGTGCCAGCAGCTTGGGGGCGGGCAACCAAATCCATGGCTACACCTTC	CASSLGAGNQIHGYTF
once	TRBJ1-2	TRBV20-1	TRBD1	TGCAGTCCTGAGGGGGCGCGCGGCTACACCTTC	CSPEGARGYTF
NA	TRBJ2-1	TRBV6-6	TRBD2	TGTGCCAGCTGTCGGGTAAGAGTAGCGGGAAAATGCAATGAGCAGTTCTTC	CASCRVRVAGKCNEQFF
NA	TRBJ2-7	TRBV28	NA	TGTGCCAGCAGTGGGGGCGTAGCCTACGAGCAGTACTTC	CASSGGVAYEQYF
NA	TRBJ2-2	TRBV19	TRBD1	TGTGCCAGCCAGGAGGACAGGGGTCCTTCTAACACCGGGGAGCTGTTTTTT	CASQEDRGPSNTGELFF
NA	TRBJ2-3	TRBV9	TRBD2	TGTGCCAGCAGCGCAACAACTAGCGGGAGGGATACGCAGTATTTT	CASSATTSGRDTQYF
once	TRBJ1-2	TRBV9	NA	TGTGCCAGCAGCGTAGGACACAGCGCGGGCCGCTATGGCTACACCTTC	CASSVGHSAGRYGYTF
NA	TRBJ1-2	TRBV28	TRBD1	TGTGCCAGCAGTCCAACTCGGACAGGGGGCGATGGCTACACCTTC	CASSPTRTGGDGYTF
NA	TRBJ2-1	TRBV29-1	TRBD2	TGCAGCGTTACCCAGACTAGCGGGAGGCGAAATGAGCAGTTCTTC	CSVTQTSGRRNEQFF
once	TRBJ2-3	TRBV6-2/TRBV6-3	TRBD2	TGTGCCAGCAGTTACCCCGGACTAGCGGGCACAGATACGCAGTATTTT	CASSYPGLAGTDTQYF
NA	TRBJ2-4	TRBV6-2/TRBV6-3	TRBD2	TGTGCCAGCAGTTACTCTCGGGGGGGAGGCTTCGAAAACATTCAGTACTTC	CASSYSRGGGFENIQYF
NA	TRBJ1-2	TRBV6-5	TRBD1	TGTGCCAGCAGTTTTGGACAGGGGTTGAATGGCTACACCTTC	CASSFGQGLNGYTF
NA	TRBJ2-1	TRBV5-1	TRBD2	TGCGCCAGCAGCATTATCCCTAGCGGGAGGAATGAGCAGTTCTTC	CASSIIPSGRNEQFF
NA	TRBJ2-1	TRBV2	TRBD1	TGTGCCACCACCCGACAGGGCGAACCGGGGGAGCAGTTCTTC	CATTRQGEPGEQFF
NA	TRBJ2-7	TRBV7-8	NA	TGTGCCAGCAGCCCCGCATACGTAGACGAGCAGTACTTC	CASSPAYVDEQYF
NA	TRBJ1-2	TRBV10-3	NA	TGTGCCATCAGCGCGAGGGACACCACTAACTATGGCTACACCTTC	CAISARDTTNYGYTF
NA	TRBJ2-3	TRBV20-1	NA	TGCAGTGCTAGTTCACTAGCAGCGCAGTATTTT	CSASSLAAQYF
NA	TRBJ2-7	TRBV5-1	TRBD1	TGCGCCAGCAGCTCTCGGGACAGTAGGACCTACGAGCAGTACTTC	CASSSRDSRTYEQYF
once	TRBJ1-1	TRBV7-9	TRBD1	TGTGCCAGCAGCACAGACAGGGGCACTGAAGCTTTCTTT	CASSTDRGTEAFF
NA	TRBJ1-1	TRBV30	NA	TGTGCCTGGAGTCGGGGTTTCCCCCTACCTGAAGCTTTCTTT	CAWSRGFPLPEAFF
NA	TRBJ1-3	TRBV21-1	NA	TGTGCCATCCTAGGCCCACCCAAGGGGGCGCCTACTGGAAACACCATATATTTT	CAILGPPKGAPTGNTIYF
NA	TRBJ2-5	TRBV3-1/TRBV3-2	TRBD2	TGTGCCAGCAGCAAGCGGGGGAGCGGCCTTACCGGGGAGACCCAGTACTTC	CASSKRGSGLTGETQYF
NA	TRBJ1-3	TRBV4-1	TRBD1	TGCGCCAGCAGCCAGGGGGGGACAGGGACCGGAAACACCATATATTTT	CASSQGGTGTGNTIYF
NA	TRBJ1-2	TRBV2	TRBD1	TGTGCCAGCAGTGGCGACAGGGGACAACCTAACTATGGCTACACCTTC	CASSGDRGQPNYGYTF
NA	TRBJ2-2	TRBV10-1	TRBD2	TGCGCCAGCAGTGAGAGTCTAGCGGAGAACACCGGGGAGCTGTTTTTT	CASSESLAENTGELFF
NA	TRBJ1-2	TRBV29-1	NA	TGCAGCGTTGACTTGTGGAGGGCCGGCAACTATGGCTACACCTTC	CSVDLWRAGNYGYTF